The clone carrying this T cell receptor beta chain has a handful of counts. Its antigen is unidentified. A roughly 10 ml volume of fresh peripheral blood provided the PBMCs. The data were obtained in a study of T cells in Graves' hyperthyroidism and ophthalmopathy. Findings and caveats of the study: Ophthalmopathy was distinguished from stable hyperthyroidism by 13 V-J signatures.

TCR beta CDR3 regions were amplified from RNA transcripts. HTBI primers drove first-round RT-PCR of the TCR CDR3. Using its own MiXCR run on the multiplex PCR reads, TCRdb lists one record per CDR3 protein. Seen here are hundreds of thousands of distinct CDR3 sequences, about 35% observed once, and the top ten hold around 32%. V lost 5 bases, J lost 3 bases, and 16 bases lay in between. Germline CDR1 SGHTA, CDR2 FQGNSA. The length of the CDR3 is 15 residues. The sequenced sample consisted of blood. This receptor was taken from a woman between 35 and 50 years old with Graves' hyperthyroidism. The gene calls are TRBV7-2 and TRBJ1-2; D is perhaps TRBD1 (6 bases). The CDR3 loop reads CASSPQPGGHYGYTF. In DNA, the CDR3 is TGTGCCAGCAGCCCCCAACCCGGGGGCCACTATGGCTACACCTTC.